One sample yielded the 17 T cell receptor beta chains listed below, sequenced in a study of siplizumab effects on memory and regulatory T cells. Sequenced by immunoSEQ multiplex PCR; TCRdb stores in-frame clones only, minus some. Of around 100,000 clones detected, around 92% appear once; the ten largest clones hold roughly 0.16%. The specimen sequenced was CD4+ T cells sorted from blood. These receptors all come from a human donor in good health.

The chain recombines TRBV30 with TRBJ2-1; 12 nucleotides line up with TRBD2. The CDR3 spans 16 residues. From germline, CDR1 is GTSNPN and CDR2 SVGIG (reference sequence). J was trimmed by 9 bases and V by 2 bases; bases with no gene match: 11. CDR3 sequence (DNA): TGTGCCTGGAGTCCCCGGGGGACTAGCGGGTGGGTTGAGCAGTTCTTC. Its translation is CAWSPRGTSGWVEQFF. Full variable domain (missing parts from reference TRBV30 and TRBJ2-1): SQTIHQWPATLVQPVGSPLSLECTVEGTSNPNLYWYRQAAGRGLQLLFYSVGIGQISSEVPQNLSASRPQDRQFILSSKKLLLSDSGFYLCAWSPRGTSGWVEQFFGPGTRLTVL.

CDR3 loop: CASSRRVGTSEFQETQYF. The CDR3 DNA sequence: TGTGCCAGCAGCCGCAGGGTCGGGACTAGCGAATTCCAAGAGACCCAGTACTTC. The rearrangement joins TRBV5-4 to TRBJ2-5; 10 bases are a match to TRBD2. The CDR3 loop spans 18 amino acids. V shed 4 bases and J 1 base; nucleotides not matched to a gene: 13. Germline V gene sequence: CDR1 SGHNT, CDR2 YYREEE (reference sequence).

This chain joins TRBV15 and TRBJ2-1; D remains unclear. V was clipped by 0 bases and J by 15 bases, with 18 bases between them. The V gene's germline CDR1 is LNHNV and CDR2 YYDKDF (reference sequence). The CDR3 sequence is 14 residues long. CDR3 protein: CATSREGPPAVGFF. The CDR3 region has the DNA TGTGCCACCAGCAGAGAAGGTCCGCCGGCGGTAGGGTTCTTC.

The chain links TRBV5-5 to TRBJ2-3; D is ambiguous. This CDR3 is 15 amino acids long. Germline V CDR1 and CDR2: SGHKS, YYEKEE (reference sequence). V dropped 0 bases and J dropped 2 bases, with 10 bases sitting between them. The DNA for the CDR3 is TGTGCCAGCAGCTTGGGCCCAGTCCCCACAGATACGCAGTATTTT. It yields the protein CASSLGPVPTDTQYF.

This clone was found once. V usage is TRBV2 and J usage is TRBJ2-1, with a tentative D call TRBD2 (6 bases). This CDR3 region has 11 residues. Germline CDR1 and CDR2: SNHLY and FYNNEI. V was cut by 11 bases and J by 2 bases, with 7 bases left in between. The CDR3 is CAGGTYNEQFF. CDR3 DNA sequence: TGTGCCGGCGGGACCTACAATGAGCAGTTCTTC.

This chain connects TRBV23-1 to TRBJ2-1; the match to TRBD1 covers 9 bases. TRBV23-1 is designated an ORF whose function remains uncertain. The CDR3 totals 18 residues. V shed 2 bases, J shed 7 bases, and the junction held 15 bases outside the gene matches. CDR3 nucleotides: TGCGCCAGCAGTCAACCGGGGTCGGGACAGGGCCGGGGGAATGAGCAGTTCTTC. As protein: CASSQPGSGQGRGNEQFF.

V usage is TRBV6-5 and J usage is TRBJ2-5, with D unclear. Germline CDR1 and CDR2: MNHEY and SVGAGI. The CDR3 totals 14 residues. V lost 0 bases and J lost 5, with 10 bases in between. The CDR3: CASSYSTGYETQYF. In DNA form, the CDR3 reads TGTGCCAGCAGTTACTCAACCGGGTACGAGACCCAGTACTTC.

V is TRBV9 and J is TRBJ2-1; D tentatively reads TRBD1 or TRBD2 (6 bases each). The CDR3 consists of 16 residues. The germline gives CDR1 SGDLS, CDR2 YYNGEE. V was trimmed by 0 bases and J by 2 bases, leaving 12 bases between them. The chain's CDR3 is CASSVGGGGPYNEQFF. The CDR3 nucleotides read TGTGCCAGCAGCGTAGGCGGAGGGGGACCCTACAATGAGCAGTTCTTC.

V usage is TRBV29-1 and J usage is TRBJ2-5, with 10 bases that match TRBD1. Germline CDR1 is SQVTM and CDR2 is ANQGSEA. The length of the CDR3 is 14 residues. After removal of 5 bases from V and 5 bases from J, the junction contained 8 bases not matched to a gene. The DNA for the CDR3 is TGCAGCGTTACGACAGGGGGCTTGGGGGAGACCCAGTACTTC. Protein product: CSVTTGGLGETQYF.

The chain carries TRBV28 and TRBJ2-7, with D perhaps TRBD1 (5 bases). This CDR3 has 14 residues. The germline gives CDR1 MDHEN, CDR2 SYDVKM. V lost 10 bases to trimming and J lost 3 bases, with 19 bases between them. The CDR3 sequence is CAIVPPGQVYEQYF. The CDR3 coding sequence is TGTGCCATCGTGCCCCCTGGACAAGTCTACGAGCAGTACTTC.

The chain uses TRBV5-1 and TRBJ2-1; D may be TRBD1 (5 bases). The CDR3 length is 13 residues. Trimming took 4 bases from V and 5 from J, leaving 10 bases between them. Per germline, CDR1 SGHRS and CDR2 YFSETQ. The CDR3 DNA reads as TGCGCCAGCAGCCAACAGGACAACAATGAGCAGTTCTTC. This translates into CASSQQDNNEQFF. The whole variable domain, remainder taken from reference TRBV5-1 and TRBJ2-1, is KAGVTQTPRYLIKTRGQQVTLSCSPISGHRSVSWYQQTPGQGLQFLFEYFSETQRNKGNFPGRFSGRQFSNSRSEMNVSTLELGDSALYLCASSQQDNNEQFFGPGTRLTVL.

V gene TRBV4-2 combines with J gene TRBJ2-7, with 8 bases fitting TRBD1. CDR1 is LGHNA and CDR2 is YNFKEQ in the germline V gene. There are 16 residues in the CDR3. The junction had 10 bases not matched to a gene; V was cut back by 4 bases and J by 2 bases. The CDR3 sequence: CASSPFMTGETYEQYF. Here the CDR3 DNA reads TGTGCCAGCAGCCCTTTCATGACAGGGGAGACCTACGAGCAGTACTTC.

V gene TRBV19 combines with J gene TRBJ2-3; D ambiguous. The ends were cut back, 3 bases at V and 9 bases at J, with 10 bases in the middle. The CDR3 has 12 residues. Looked up from germline, CDR1 is LNHDA and CDR2 is SQIVND (reference sequence). This CDR3 reads CASSIGEGTQYF. The CDR3 DNA sequence: TGTGCCAGTAGTATTGGGGAAGGAACGCAGTATTTT. The full variable domain, completed using reference TRBV19 and TRBJ2-3, is DGGITQSPKYLFRKEGQNVTLSCEQNLNHDAMYWYRQDPGQGLRLIYYSQIVNDFQKGDIAEGYSVSREKKESFPLTVTSAQKNPTAFYLCASSIGEGTQYFGPGTRLTVL.

The rearrangement uses TRBV4-3 and TRBJ2-7, with D possibly matching TRBD2 (6 bases). The CDR3 length is 16 residues. Germline loops: CDR1 LGHNA, CDR2 YSLEER. Trimming removed 0 bases at V and 4 bases at J, with 16 bases between. CDR3 nucleotides: TGCGCCAGCAGCCAAGACCTGAACGGGGGTACGTACGAGCAGTACTTC. It specifies CASSQDLNGGTYEQYF.

The rearrangement links TRBV19 to TRBJ1-2; the match to TRBD1 covers 10 bases. J lost 6 bases, V lost 4 bases, and 8 bases had no gene match. Germline CDR1 is LNHDA and CDR2 is SQIVND (reference sequence). This CDR3 is built from 15 residues. The CDR3 bases are TGTGCCAGTAGTAACCCCGGGACAGGGGAAGATGGCTACACCTTC. Translation: CASSNPGTGEDGYTF.

The chain carries TRBV28 and TRBJ1-4; TRBD1 is a possible D gene (6 bases). Germline assignment: CDR1 MDHEN and CDR2 SYDVKM. There are 18 residues in the CDR3. With 6 bases removed from V and 2 bases from J, the gap between germline ends came to 22 bases. The CDR3 DNA sequence: TGTGCCAGCAGAGAGAGGCCAGGGGCGTCTAAGACTAATGAAAAACTGTTTTTT. This sequence encodes CASRERPGASKTNEKLFF.

The genes are TRBV19 and TRBJ1-5; 7 nucleotides match TRBD1. The trim removed 7 bases at V and 7 bases at J, leaving 7 bases unmatched. The CDR3 length is 13 residues. Germline CDR1 and CDR2: LNHDA and SQIVND (reference sequence). The CDR3 DNA is TGTGCCAGTACAGGGGGTAGCGGACAGCCCCAGCATTTT. Translated, it gives CASTGGSGQPQHF.